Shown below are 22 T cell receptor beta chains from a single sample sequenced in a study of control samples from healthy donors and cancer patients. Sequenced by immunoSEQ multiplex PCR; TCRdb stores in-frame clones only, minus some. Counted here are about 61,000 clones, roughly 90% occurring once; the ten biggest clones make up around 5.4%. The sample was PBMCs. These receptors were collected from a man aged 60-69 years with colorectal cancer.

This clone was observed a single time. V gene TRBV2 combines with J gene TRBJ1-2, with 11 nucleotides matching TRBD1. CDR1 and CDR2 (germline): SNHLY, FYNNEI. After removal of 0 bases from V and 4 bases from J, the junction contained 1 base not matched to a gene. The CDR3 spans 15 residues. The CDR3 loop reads CASSEAGTGGYGYTF. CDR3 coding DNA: TGTGCCAGCAGTGAAGCGGGGACAGGGGGCTATGGCTACACCTTC.

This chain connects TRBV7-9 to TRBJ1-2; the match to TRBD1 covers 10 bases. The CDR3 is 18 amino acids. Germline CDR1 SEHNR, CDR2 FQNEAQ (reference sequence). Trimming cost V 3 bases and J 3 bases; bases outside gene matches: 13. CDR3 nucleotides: TGTGCCAGCAGCTTGAACCGGGACAGGGGAAATTGGGACTATGGCTACACCTTC. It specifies CASSLNRDRGNWDYGYTF. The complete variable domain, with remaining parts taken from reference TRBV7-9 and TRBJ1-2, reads DTGVSQNPRHKITKRGQNVTFRCDPISEHNRLYWYRQTLGQGPEFLTYFQNEAQLEKSRLLSDRFSAERPKGSFSTLEIQRTEQGDSAMYLCASSLNRDRGNWDYGYTFGSGTRLTVV.

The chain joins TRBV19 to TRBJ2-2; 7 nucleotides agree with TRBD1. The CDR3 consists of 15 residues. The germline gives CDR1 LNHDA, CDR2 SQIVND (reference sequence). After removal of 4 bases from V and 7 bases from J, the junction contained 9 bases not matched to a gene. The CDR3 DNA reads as TGTGCCAGTAGTACCTTTACAGGGGCGGTCGGGGAGCTGTTTTTT. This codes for CASSTFTGAVGELFF.

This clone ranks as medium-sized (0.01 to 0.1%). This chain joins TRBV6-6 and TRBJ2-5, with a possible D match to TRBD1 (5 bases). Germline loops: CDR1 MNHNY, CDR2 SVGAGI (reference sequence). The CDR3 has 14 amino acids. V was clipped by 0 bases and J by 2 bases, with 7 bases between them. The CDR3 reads CASSYSDTQETQYF. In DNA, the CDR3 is TGTGCCAGCAGTTACTCGGACACACAAGAGACCCAGTACTTC.

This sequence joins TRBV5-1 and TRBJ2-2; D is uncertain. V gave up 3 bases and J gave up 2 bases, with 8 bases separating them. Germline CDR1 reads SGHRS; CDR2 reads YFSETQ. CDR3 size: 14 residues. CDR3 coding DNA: TGCGCCAGCAGCTGGGCTAGTAACACCGGGGAGCTGTTTTTT. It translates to CASSWASNTGELFF.

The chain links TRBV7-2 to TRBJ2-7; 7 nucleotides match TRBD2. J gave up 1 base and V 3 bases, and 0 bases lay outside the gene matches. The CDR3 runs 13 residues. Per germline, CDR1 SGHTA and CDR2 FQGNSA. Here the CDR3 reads CASSFGGSYEQYF. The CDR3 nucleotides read TGTGCCAGCAGCTTCGGGGGGTCCTACGAGCAGTACTTC.

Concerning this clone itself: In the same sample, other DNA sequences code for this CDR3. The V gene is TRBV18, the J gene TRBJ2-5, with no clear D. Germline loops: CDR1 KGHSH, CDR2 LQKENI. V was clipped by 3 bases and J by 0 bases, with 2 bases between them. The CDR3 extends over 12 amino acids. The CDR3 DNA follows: TGTGCCAGCTCACCCAACCAAGAGACCCAGTACTTC. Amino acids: CASSPNQETQYF.

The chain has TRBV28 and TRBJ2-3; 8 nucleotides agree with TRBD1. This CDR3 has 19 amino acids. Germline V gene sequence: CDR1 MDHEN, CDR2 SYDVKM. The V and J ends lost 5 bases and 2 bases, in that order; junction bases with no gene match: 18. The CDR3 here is CASSVPRGRGRVVTDTQYF. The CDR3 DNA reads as TGTGCCAGCAGTGTTCCCAGGGGGCGCGGTCGGGTGGTCACAGATACGCAGTATTTT.

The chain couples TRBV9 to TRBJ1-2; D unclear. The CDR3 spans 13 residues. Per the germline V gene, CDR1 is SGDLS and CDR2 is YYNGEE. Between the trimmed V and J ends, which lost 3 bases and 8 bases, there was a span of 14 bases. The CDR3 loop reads CASSAHTSGGYTF. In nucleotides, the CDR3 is TGTGCCAGCAGCGCCCACACCTCGGGGGGCTACACCTTC.

The CDR3 sequence is CASSPTGLRGYTF. DNA for the CDR3: TGTGCCAGCAGCCCGACAGGGTTGAGAGGCTACACCTTC. The gene calls are TRBV6-5 and TRBJ1-2; 7 bases fit TRBD1. Trimming cost V 6 bases and J 8 bases; bases outside gene matches: 9. Germline-derived CDR1 and CDR2 are MNHEY and SVGAGI. The CDR3 contains 13 residues.

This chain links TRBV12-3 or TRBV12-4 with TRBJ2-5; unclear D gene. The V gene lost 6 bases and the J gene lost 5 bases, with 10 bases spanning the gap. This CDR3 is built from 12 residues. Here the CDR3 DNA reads TGTGCCAGCAGCACAAATGGGGAGACCCAGTACTTC. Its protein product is CASSTNGETQYF.

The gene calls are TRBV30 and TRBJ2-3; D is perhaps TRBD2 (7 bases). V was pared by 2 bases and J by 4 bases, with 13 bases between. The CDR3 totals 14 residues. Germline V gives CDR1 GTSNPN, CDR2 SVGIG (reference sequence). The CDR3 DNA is TGTGCCTGGAGTAGGGGGGGCGGGGCAGATACGCAGTATTTT. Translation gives CAWSRGGGADTQYF.

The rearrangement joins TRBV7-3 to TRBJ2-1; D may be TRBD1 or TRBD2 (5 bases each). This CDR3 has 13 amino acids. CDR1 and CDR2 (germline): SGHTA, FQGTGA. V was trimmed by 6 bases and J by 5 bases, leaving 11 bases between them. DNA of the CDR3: TGTGCCAGCAGACGGGACGGAGACAATGAGCAGTTCTTC. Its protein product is CASRRDGDNEQFF.

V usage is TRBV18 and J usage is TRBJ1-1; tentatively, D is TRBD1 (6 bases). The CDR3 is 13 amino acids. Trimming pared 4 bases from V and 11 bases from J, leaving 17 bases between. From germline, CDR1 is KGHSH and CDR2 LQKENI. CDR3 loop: CASSRGTRVEAFF. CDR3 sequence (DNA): TGTGCCAGCTCACGAGGGACAAGGGTTGAGGCTTTCTTT.

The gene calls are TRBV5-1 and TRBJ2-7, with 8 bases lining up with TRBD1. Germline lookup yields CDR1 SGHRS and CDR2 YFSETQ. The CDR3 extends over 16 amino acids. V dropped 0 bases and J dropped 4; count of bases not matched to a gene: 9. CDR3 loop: CASSLVPGTGDYEQYF. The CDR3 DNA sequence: TGCGCCAGCAGCTTGGTCCCCGGGACAGGAGATTACGAGCAGTACTTC.

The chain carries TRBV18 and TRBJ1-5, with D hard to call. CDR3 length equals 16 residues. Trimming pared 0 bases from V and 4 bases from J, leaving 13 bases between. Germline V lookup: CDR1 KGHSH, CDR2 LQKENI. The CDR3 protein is CASSPPSARQNQPQHF. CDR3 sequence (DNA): TGTGCCAGCTCACCACCCTCGGCCCGCCAGAATCAGCCCCAGCATTTT.

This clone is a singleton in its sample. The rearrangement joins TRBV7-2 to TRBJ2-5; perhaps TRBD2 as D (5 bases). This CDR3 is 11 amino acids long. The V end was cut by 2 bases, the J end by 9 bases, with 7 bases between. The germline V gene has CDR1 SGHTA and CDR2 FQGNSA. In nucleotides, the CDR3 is TGTGCCAGCAGCTTAACCGGGGCCCAGTACTTC. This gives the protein CASSLTGAQYF.

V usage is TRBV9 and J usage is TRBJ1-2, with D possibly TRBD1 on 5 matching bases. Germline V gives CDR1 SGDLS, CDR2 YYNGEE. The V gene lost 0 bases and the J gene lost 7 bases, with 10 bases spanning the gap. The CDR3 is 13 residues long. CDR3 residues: CASSVELGTGYTF. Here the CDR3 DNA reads TGTGCCAGCAGCGTAGAGTTGGGGACTGGCTACACCTTC.

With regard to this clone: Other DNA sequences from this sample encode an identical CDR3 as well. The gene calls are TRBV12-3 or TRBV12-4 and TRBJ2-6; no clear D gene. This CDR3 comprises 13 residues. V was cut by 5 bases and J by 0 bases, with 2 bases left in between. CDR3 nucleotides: TGTGCCAGCAGTCTCTCTGGGGCCAACGTCCTGACTTTC. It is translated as CASSLSGANVLTF.

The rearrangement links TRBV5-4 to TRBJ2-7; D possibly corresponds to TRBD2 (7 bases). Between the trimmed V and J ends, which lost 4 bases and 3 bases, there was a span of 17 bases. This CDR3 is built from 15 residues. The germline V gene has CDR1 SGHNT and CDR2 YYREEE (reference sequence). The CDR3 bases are TGTGCCAGCAGCCACGTGGGGGGGCAGCGCTACGAGCAGTACTTC. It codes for CASSHVGGQRYEQYF.

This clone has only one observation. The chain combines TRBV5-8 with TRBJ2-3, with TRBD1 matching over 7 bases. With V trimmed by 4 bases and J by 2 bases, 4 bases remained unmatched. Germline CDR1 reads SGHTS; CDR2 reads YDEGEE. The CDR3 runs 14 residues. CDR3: CASSLRGTTDTQYF. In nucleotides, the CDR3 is TGTGCCAGCAGCCTCAGGGGGACCACAGATACGCAGTATTTT.

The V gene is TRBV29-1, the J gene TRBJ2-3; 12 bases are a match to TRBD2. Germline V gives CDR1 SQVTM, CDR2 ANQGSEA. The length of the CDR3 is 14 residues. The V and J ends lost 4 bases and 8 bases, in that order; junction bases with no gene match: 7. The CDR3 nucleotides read TGCAGCGTTGGGGCTAGCGGGGGGGCCGGTACGCAGTATTTT. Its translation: CSVGASGGAGTQYF.